The rows below give T cell receptor beta chains drawn from one sample of a study of CD8 T cells in ankylosing spondylitis. In TCRdb, the 5' RACE reads were re-called with MiXCR into one record per CDR3 protein. The sample consists of about 750,000 distinct CDR3 sequences, 15% to 20% of them appearing once. Sequencing was carried out using blood, either unsorted or a sorted T cell fraction (not recorded which). These receptors all come from a male donor with ankylosing spondylitis. Both conserved end residues are part of each CDR3. Fields, in order: V gene, D gene, CDR3 protein. D genes are given only for firm matches.

TRBV15	NA	CATSTAKNIQYF
TRBV7-9	NA	CASSPSIGGPLNEQFF
TRBV19	NA	CASLYAGELFF
TRBV7-2	TRBD1	CASSPTGNNQPQHF
TRBV5-1	TRBD2	CASSTRLAGGNLETQYF
TRBV4-3	NA	CASSQGPRTDSGNTIYF
TRBV6-1	NA	CASSPRRPGYEQYF
TRBV25-1	NA	CASARWEADQETQYF
TRBV18	NA	CASTTLDSPASYEQYF
TRBV20-1	TRBD2	CSAMRGGYEQYF
TRBV18	TRBD1	CASSPGQGAWNEQFF
TRBV27	NA	CASSWGANEKLFF
TRBV20-1	NA	CSALPVNTEAFF